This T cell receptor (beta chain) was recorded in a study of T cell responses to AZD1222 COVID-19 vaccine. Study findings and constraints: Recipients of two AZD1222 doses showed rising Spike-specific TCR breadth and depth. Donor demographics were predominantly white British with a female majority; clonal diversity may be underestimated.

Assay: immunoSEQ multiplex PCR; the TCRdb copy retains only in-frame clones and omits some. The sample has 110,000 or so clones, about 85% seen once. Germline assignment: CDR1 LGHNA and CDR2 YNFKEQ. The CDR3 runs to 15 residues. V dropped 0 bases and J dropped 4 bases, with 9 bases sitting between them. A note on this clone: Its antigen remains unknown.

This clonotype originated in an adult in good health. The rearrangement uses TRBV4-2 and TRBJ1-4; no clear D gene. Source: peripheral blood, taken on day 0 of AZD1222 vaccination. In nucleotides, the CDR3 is TGTGCCAGCAGCCAAGATCTCGGTAATAATGAAAAACTGTTTTTT. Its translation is CASSQDLGNNEKLFF.